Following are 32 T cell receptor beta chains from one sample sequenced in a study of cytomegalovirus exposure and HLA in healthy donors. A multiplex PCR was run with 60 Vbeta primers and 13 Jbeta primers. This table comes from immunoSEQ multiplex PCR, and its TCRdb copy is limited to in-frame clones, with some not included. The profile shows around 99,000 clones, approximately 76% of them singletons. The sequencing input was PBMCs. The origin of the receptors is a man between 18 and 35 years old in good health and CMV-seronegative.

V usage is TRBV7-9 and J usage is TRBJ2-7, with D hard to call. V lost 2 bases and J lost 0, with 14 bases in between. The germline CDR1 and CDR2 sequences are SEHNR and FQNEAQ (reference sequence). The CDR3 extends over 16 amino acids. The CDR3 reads CASSLINSSYSYEQYF. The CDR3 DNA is TGTGCCAGCAGCTTAATTAACTCCTCCTACTCCTACGAGCAGTACTTC. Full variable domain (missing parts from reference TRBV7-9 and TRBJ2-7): DTGVSQNPRHKITKRGQNVTFRCDPISEHNRLYWYRQTLGQGPEFLTYFQNEAQLEKSRLLSDRFSAERPKGSFSTLEIQRTEQGDSAMYLCASSLINSSYSYEQYFGPGTRLTVT.

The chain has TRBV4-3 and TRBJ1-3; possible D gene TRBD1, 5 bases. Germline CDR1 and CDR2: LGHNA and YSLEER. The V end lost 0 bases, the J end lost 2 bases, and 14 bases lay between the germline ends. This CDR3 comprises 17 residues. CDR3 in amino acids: CASSQDEAGRAGNTIYF. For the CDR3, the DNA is TGCGCCAGCAGCCAAGACGAGGCAGGGAGGGCTGGAAACACCATATATTTT.

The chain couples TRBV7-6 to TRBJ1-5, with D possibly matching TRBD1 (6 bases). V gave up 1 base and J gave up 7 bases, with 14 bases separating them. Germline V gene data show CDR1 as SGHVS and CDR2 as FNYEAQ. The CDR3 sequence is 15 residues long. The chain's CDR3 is CASSLDPNRAQPQHF. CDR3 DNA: TGTGCCAGCAGCTTAGACCCCAACAGGGCACAGCCCCAGCATTTT.

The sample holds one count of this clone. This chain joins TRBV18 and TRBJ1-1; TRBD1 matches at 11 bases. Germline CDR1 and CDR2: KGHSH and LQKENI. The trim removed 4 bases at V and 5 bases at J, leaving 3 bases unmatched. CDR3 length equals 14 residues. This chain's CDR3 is CASSLGTGGTEAFF. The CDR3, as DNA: TGTGCCAGCTCACTAGGGACAGGGGGGACTGAAGCTTTCTTT. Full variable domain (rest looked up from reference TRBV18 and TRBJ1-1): NAGVMQNPRHLVRRRGQEARLRCSPMKGHSHVYWYRQLPEEGLKFMVYLQKENIIDESGMPKERFSAEFPKEGPSILRIQQVVRGDSAAYFCASSLGTGGTEAFFGQGTRLTVV.

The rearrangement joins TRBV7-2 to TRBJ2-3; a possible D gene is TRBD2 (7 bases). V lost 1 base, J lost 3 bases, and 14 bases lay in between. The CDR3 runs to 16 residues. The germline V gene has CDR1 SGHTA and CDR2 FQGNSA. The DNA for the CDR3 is TGTGCCAGCAGCTTAGTCGGGGGGCGAATGACAGATACGCAGTATTTT. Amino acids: CASSLVGGRMTDTQYF.

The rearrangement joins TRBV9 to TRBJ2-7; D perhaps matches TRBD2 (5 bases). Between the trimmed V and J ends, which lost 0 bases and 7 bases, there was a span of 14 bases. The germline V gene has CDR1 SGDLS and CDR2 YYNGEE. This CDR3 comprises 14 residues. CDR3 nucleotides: TGTGCCAGCAGCGTAGTGGCATCCTCGGGGGAGCAGTACTTC. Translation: CASSVVASSGEQYF.

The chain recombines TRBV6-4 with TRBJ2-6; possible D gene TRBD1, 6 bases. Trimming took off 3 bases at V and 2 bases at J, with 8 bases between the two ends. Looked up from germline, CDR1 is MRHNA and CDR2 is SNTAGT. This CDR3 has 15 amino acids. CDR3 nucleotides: TGTGCCAGCAGTGAGGACAGCGCTGGGGCCAACGTCCTGACTTTC. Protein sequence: CASSEDSAGANVLTF.

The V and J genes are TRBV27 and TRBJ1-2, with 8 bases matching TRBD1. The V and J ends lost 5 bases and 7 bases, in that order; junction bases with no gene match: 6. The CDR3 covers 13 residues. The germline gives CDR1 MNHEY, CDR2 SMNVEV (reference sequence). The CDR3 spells CASSTDREGGYTF. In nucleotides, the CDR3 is TGTGCCAGCAGTACGGACAGGGAGGGTGGCTACACCTTC.

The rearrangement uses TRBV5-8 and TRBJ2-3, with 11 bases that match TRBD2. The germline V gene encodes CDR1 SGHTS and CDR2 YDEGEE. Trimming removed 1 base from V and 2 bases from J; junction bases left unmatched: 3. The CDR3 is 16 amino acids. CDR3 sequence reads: CASSLLAGGNTDTQYF. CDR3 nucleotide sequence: TGTGCCAGCAGCTTGCTAGCGGGGGGAAACACAGATACGCAGTATTTT.

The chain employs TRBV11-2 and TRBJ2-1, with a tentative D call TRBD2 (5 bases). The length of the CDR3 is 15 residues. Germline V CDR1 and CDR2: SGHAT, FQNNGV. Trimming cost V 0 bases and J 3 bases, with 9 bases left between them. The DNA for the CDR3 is TGTGCCAGCAGCTTAGAGGCTAGCTTCTACAATGAGCAGTTCTTC. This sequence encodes CASSLEASFYNEQFF.

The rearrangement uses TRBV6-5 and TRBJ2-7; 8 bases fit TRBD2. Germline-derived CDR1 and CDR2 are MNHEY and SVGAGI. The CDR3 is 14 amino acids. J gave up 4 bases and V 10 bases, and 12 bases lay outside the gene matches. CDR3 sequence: CATSPPGGIYEQYF. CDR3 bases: TGTGCCACCTCCCCGCCGGGGGGGATTTACGAGCAGTACTTC.

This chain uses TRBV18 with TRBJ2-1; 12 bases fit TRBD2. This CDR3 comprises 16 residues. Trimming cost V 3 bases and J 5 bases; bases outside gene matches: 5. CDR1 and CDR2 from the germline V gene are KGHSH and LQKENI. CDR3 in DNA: TGTGCCAGCTCACCGCTCCGGACTAGCGGGGACAATGAGCAGTTCTTC. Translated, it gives CASSPLRTSGDNEQFF.

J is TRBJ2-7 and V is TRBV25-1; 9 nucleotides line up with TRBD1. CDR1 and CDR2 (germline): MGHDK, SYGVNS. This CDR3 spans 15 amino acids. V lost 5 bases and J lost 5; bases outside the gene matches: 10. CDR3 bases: TGTGCCAGCAGTTTAACTGGGACAGGGTTTGACGAGCAGTACTTC. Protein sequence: CASSLTGTGFDEQYF.

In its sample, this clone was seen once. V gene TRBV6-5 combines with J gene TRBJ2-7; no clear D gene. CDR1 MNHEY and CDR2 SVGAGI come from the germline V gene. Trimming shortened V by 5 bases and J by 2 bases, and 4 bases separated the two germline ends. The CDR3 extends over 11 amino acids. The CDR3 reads CASSQAYEQYF. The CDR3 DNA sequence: TGTGCCAGCAGTCAGGCCTACGAGCAGTACTTC.

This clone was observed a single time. CDR3 sequence reads: CASTPGGNRYEQYF. For the CDR3, the DNA is TGTGCCAGCACCCCAGGGGGGAATCGCTACGAGCAGTACTTC. J is TRBJ2-7 and V is TRBV6-1, with D perhaps TRBD1 (7 bases). The length of the CDR3 is 14 residues. Germline-derived CDR1 and CDR2 are MNHNS and SASEGT. V was cut by 7 bases and J by 3 bases, with 16 bases left in between.

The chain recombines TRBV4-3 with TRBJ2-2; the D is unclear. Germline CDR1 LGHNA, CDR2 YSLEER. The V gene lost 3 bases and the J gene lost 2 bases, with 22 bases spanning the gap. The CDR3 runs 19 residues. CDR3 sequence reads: CASSQNPSLASPNTGELFF. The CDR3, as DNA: TGCGCCAGCAGCCAGAACCCCTCACTGGCTAGTCCAAACACCGGGGAGCTGTTTTTT.

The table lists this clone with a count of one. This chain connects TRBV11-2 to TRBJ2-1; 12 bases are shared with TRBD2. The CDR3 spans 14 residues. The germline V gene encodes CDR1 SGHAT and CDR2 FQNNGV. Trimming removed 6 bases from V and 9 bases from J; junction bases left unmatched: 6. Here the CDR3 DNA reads TGTGCCAGCAGGCTAGCGGGGGGGCAGTTTGAGCAGTTCTTC. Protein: CASRLAGGQFEQFF.

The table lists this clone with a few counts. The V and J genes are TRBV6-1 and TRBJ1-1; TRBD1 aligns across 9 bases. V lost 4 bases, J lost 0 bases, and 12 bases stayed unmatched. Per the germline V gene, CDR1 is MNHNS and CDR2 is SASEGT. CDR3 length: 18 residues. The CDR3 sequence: CASSGNVQGAGMNTEAFF. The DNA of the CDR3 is TGTGCCAGCAGTGGAAACGTACAGGGGGCGGGTATGAACACTGAAGCTTTCTTT.

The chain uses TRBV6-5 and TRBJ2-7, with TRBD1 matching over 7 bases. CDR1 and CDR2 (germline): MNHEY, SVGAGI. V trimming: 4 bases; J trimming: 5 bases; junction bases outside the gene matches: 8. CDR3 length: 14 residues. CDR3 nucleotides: TGTGCCAGCAGTTCCCTGACAGGGATCCACGAGCAGTACTTC. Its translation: CASSSLTGIHEQYF.

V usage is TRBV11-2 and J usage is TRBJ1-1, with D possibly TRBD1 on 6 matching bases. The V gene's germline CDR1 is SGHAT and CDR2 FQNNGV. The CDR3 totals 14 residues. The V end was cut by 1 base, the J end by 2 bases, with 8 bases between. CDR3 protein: CASSLAGANTEAFF. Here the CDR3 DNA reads TGTGCCAGCAGCTTAGCAGGGGCTAACACTGAAGCTTTCTTT.

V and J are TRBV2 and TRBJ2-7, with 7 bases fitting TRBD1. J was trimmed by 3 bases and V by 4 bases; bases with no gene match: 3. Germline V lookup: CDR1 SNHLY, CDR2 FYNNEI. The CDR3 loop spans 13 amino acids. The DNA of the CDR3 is TGTGCCAGCAGTGCCGACAGGGTCTACGAGCAGTACTTC. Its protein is CASSADRVYEQYF.

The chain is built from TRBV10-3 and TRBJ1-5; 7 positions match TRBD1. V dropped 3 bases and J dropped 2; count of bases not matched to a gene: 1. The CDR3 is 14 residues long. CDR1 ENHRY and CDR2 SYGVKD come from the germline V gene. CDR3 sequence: CAISEGQGNQPQHF. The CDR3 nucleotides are TGTGCCATCAGTGAAGGACAGGGCAATCAGCCCCAGCATTTT.

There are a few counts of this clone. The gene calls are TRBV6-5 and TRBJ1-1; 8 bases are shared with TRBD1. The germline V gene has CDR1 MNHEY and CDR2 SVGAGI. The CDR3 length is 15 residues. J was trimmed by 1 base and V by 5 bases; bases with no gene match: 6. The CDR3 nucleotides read TGTGCCAGCAGTGTACGGACAGGGCAGAACACTGAAGCTTTCTTT. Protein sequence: CASSVRTGQNTEAFF.

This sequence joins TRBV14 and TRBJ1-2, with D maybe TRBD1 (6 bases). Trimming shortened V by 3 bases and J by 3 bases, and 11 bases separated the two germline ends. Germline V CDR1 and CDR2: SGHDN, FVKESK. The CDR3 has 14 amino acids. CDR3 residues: CASSQNRVDYGYTF. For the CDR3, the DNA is TGTGCCAGCAGCCAGAACAGGGTAGACTATGGCTACACCTTC. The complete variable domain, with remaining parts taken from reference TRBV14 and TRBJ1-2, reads EAGVTQFPSHSVIEKGQTVTLRCDPISGHDNLYWYRRVMGKEIKFLLHFVKESKQDESGMPNNRFLAERTGGTYSTLKVQPAELEDSGVYFCASSQNRVDYGYTFGSGTRLTVV.

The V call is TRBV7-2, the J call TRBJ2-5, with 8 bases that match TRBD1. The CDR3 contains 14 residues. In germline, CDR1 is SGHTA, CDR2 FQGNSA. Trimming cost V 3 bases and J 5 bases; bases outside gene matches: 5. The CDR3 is CASSLNRGRETQYF. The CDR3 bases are TGTGCCAGCAGCTTGAACAGGGGGAGGGAGACCCAGTACTTC.

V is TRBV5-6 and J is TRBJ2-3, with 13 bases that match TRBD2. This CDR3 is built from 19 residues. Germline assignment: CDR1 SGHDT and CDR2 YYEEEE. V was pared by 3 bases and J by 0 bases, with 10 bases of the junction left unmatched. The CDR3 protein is CASSWPGLAGRISTDTQYF. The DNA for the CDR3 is TGTGCCAGCAGCTGGCCGGGACTAGCGGGGCGGATAAGCACAGATACGCAGTATTTT.

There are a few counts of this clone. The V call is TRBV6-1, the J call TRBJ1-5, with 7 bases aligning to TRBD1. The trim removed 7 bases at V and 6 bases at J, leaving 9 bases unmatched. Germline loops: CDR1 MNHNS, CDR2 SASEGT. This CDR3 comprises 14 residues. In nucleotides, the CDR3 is TGTGCCAGCATTGACAGGGATGTAGGTCAGCCCCAGCATTTT. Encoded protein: CASIDRDVGQPQHF.

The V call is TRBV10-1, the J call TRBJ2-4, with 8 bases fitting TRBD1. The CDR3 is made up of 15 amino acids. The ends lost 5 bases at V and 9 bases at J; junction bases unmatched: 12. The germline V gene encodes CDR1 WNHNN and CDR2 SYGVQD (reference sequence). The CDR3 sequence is CASSPSYRGTGIQYF. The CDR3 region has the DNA TGCGCCAGCAGTCCTTCTTACAGGGGGACGGGCATTCAGTACTTC.

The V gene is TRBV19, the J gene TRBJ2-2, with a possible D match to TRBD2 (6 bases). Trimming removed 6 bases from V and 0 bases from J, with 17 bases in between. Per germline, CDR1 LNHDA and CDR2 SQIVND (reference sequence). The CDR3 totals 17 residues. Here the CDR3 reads CASRDYHQFANTGELFF. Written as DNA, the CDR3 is TGTGCCAGTAGGGACTACCATCAGTTCGCGAACACCGGGGAGCTGTTTTTT.

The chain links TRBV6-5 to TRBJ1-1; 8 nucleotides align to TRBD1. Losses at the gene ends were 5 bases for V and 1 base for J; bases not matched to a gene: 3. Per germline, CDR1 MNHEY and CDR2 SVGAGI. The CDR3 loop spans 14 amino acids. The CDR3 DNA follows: TGTGCCAGCAGTAAACAGGGGGAGAACACTGAAGCTTTCTTT. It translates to CASSKQGENTEAFF.

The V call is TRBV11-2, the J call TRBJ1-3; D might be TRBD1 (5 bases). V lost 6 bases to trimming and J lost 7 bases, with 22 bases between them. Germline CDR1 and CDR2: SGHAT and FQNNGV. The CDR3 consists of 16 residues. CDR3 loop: CASSLTRDSPRNTIYF. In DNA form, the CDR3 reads TGTGCCAGCAGTCTGACCCGGGACTCCCCGCGGAACACCATATATTTT.

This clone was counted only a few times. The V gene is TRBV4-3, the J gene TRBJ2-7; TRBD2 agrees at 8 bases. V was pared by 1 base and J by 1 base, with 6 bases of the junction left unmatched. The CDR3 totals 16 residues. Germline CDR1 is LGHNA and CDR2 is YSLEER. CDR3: CASSQVRGARSYEQYF. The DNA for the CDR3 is TGCGCCAGCAGCCAAGTGCGGGGGGCAAGGTCCTACGAGCAGTACTTC.